Each of the 3 T cell receptor beta chains below was sequenced from the same sample in a study of T cell responses to AZD1222 COVID-19 vaccine. Sequencing used immunoSEQ multiplex PCR; TCRdb keeps in-frame clones, though not all of them. The sample includes approximately 85,000 clones, approximately 86% of them seen just once. Sample: peripheral blood, taken on day 0 of AZD1222 vaccination. All receptors come from an adult in good health.

The chain couples TRBV5-4 to TRBJ2-7, with 10 bases lining up with TRBD1. CDR1 and CDR2 from the germline V gene are SGHNT and YYREEE (reference sequence). After removal of 4 bases from V and 4 bases from J, the junction contained 11 bases not matched to a gene. The CDR3 runs to 16 residues. The CDR3 reads CASSLSGTGARYEQYF. In nucleotides, the CDR3 is TGTGCCAGCAGCCTATCCGGGACAGGGGCCAGATACGAGCAGTACTTC.

There are a few counts of this clone. The chain has TRBV7-9 and TRBJ1-3; D may be TRBD1 (6 bases). Per germline, CDR1 SEHNR and CDR2 FQNEAQ (reference sequence). V lost 1 base, J lost 2 bases, and 15 bases lay in between. CDR3 size: 17 residues. The CDR3 bases are TGTGCCAGCAGCTTAGGACTCTACAGGGACACTGGAAACACCATATATTTT. Translation gives CASSLGLYRDTGNTIYF.

The gene calls are TRBV29-1 and TRBJ2-2; D is undetermined. Germline CDR1 reads SQVTM; CDR2 reads ANQGSEA. The V end was cut by 5 bases, the J end by 6 bases, with 16 bases between. This CDR3 is built from 14 residues. CDR3 nucleotide sequence: TGCAGCGTTTCAAGTCAGATTCCCCCCGGGGAGCTGTTTTTT. Translating it yields CSVSSQIPPGELFF.